The 15 T cell receptor beta chains listed next were all sequenced from one sample in a study of OX40 agonist ivuxolimab in advanced cancers. Profiled with immunoSEQ multiplex PCR; TCRdb holds only in-frame clones, not every one. Counted here are about 62,000 clones, approximately 79% occurring once; the ten biggest clones make up approximately 10%. The sequences come from CD4+ or CD8+ T cells sorted from blood, collected in a trial of the OX40 agonist ivuxolimab. Receptors were obtained from an adult with an advanced solid tumor such as melanoma, head and neck, liver or kidney cancer.

The chain carries TRBV5-6 and TRBJ2-6, with D possibly TRBD1 on 6 matching bases. The germline V gene encodes CDR1 SGHDT and CDR2 YYEEEE. This CDR3 comprises 16 residues. Deletions cut 4 bases from V and 2 bases from J, with 13 bases between. The CDR3 is CASSARYRAGANVLTF. The DNA of the CDR3 is TGTGCCAGCAGCGCACGTTACAGGGCTGGGGCCAACGTCCTGACTTTC.

This chain links TRBV25-1 with TRBJ2-7; a weak D match, TRBD1 (5 bases). The CDR3 is made up of 13 amino acids. The V gene lost 2 bases and the J gene lost 3 bases, with 8 bases spanning the gap. Germline V gene sequence: CDR1 MGHDK, CDR2 SYGVNS. The CDR3 sequence is CASSEGADYEQYF. For the CDR3, the DNA is TGTGCCAGCAGTGAAGGGGCAGACTACGAGCAGTACTTC.

V usage is TRBV14 and J usage is TRBJ2-3; 7 positions agree with TRBD1. The germline CDR1 and CDR2 sequences are SGHDN and FVKESK. With 5 bases clipped from V and 4 bases from J, the junction kept 9 bases outside the gene matches. The CDR3 sequence is 15 residues long. CDR3 region: CASSSHVTGPDTQYF. CDR3 bases: TGTGCCAGCAGCTCCCACGTGACAGGGCCAGATACGCAGTATTTT. The complete variable domain, with remaining parts taken from reference TRBV14 and TRBJ2-3, reads EAGVTQFPSHSVIEKGQTVTLRCDPISGHDNLYWYRRVMGKEIKFLLHFVKESKQDESGMPNNRFLAERTGGTYSTLKVQPAELEDSGVYFCASSSHVTGPDTQYFGPGTRLTVL.

V usage is TRBV25-1 and J usage is TRBJ2-7; 9 nucleotides align to TRBD2. The CDR3 totals 14 residues. In germline, CDR1 is MGHDK, CDR2 SYGVNS. The J segment lost 3 bases and the V segment lost 7 bases, leaving 7 bases of the junction unmatched. The DNA of the CDR3 is TGTGCCAGCATTCGGCGACTAGCGGTCTACGAGCAGTACTTC. This gives the protein CASIRRLAVYEQYF.

The rearrangement links TRBV9 to TRBJ2-2; D is uncertain. Germline CDR1 reads SGDLS; CDR2 reads YYNGEE. The ends were cut back, 0 bases at V and 0 bases at J, with 9 bases in the middle. The CDR3 sequence is 16 residues long. The CDR3 is CASSVGPTPNTGELFF. The CDR3 DNA sequence: TGTGCCAGCAGCGTAGGGCCTACCCCGAACACCGGGGAGCTGTTTTTT.

The chain is built from TRBV2 and TRBJ1-5, with a weak D call TRBD1 (6 bases). The CDR3 runs 14 residues. CDR1 is SNHLY, CDR2 FYNNEI, per germline. Trimming left V 4 bases short and J 3 bases short, with 10 bases between. The CDR3 DNA is TGTGCCAGCAGTGGTACAGGGATCAATCAGCCCCAGCATTTT. Protein: CASSGTGINQPQHF.

The V call is TRBV27, the J call TRBJ2-5, with a possible D match to TRBD1 (6 bases). The better agreement between TRBJ2-7 and the DNA end casts doubt on the J call. CDR1 MNHEY and CDR2 SMNVEV come from the germline V gene (reference sequence). The CDR3 extends over 14 amino acids. CDR3 DNA: TGTGCCAGCAGTTCTGGACAGTATCATTACGAGCAGTACTTC. It codes for CASSSGQYHYEQYF.

J is TRBJ2-2 and V is TRBV7-6, with TRBD2 identical over 7 bases. CDR1 and CDR2 from the germline V gene are SGHVS and FNYEAQ. The junction had 10 bases not matched to a gene; V was cut back by 5 bases and J by 4 bases. The CDR3 consists of 16 residues. CDR3 DNA: TGTGCCAGCAGCCACAAAGGCGGGAGTGGCACCGGGGAGCTGTTTTTT. It codes for CASSHKGGSGTGELFF.

The V gene is TRBV11-2, the J gene TRBJ2-7, with no clear D. Trimming took 1 base from V and 3 from J, leaving 10 bases between them. CDR1 is SGHAT, CDR2 FQNNGV, per germline. This CDR3 has 14 amino acids. CDR3 amino acids: CASSLGPGYYEQYF. DNA for the CDR3: TGTGCCAGCAGCTTAGGTCCCGGATACTACGAGCAGTACTTC.

The table lists this clone with a count of one. V gene TRBV2 combines with J gene TRBJ2-1; 7 bases line up with TRBD2. The V gene's germline CDR1 is SNHLY and CDR2 FYNNEI. CDR3 length: 12 residues. The ends lost 6 bases at V and 4 bases at J; junction bases unmatched: 0. The CDR3 region is CASRGGYNEQFF. CDR3 coding DNA: TGTGCCAGCAGGGGAGGGTACAATGAGCAGTTCTTC.

This chain connects TRBV6-6 to TRBJ1-1, with D uncertain. The length of the CDR3 is 14 residues. The V gene lost 5 bases and the J gene lost 4 bases, with 14 bases spanning the gap. The germline gives CDR1 MNHNY, CDR2 SVGAGI (reference sequence). The CDR3 coding sequence is TGTGCCAGCAGTACCGCGCGGGCCCGCACTGAAGCTTTCTTT. This codes for CASSTARARTEAFF.

This clone occurred once. The chain carries TRBV12-5 and TRBJ1-1; the match to TRBD1 covers 8 bases. The junction had 5 bases not matched to a gene; V was cut back by 0 bases and J by 5 bases. This CDR3 spans 15 amino acids. CDR1 is LGHNT, CDR2 FRNRAP, per germline. The DNA of the CDR3 is TGTGCTAGTGGTTTGGTACCAGGGGGCGGGACTGAAGCTTTCTTT. This codes for CASGLVPGGGTEAFF.

The chain employs TRBV7-2 and TRBJ1-2; the D is unclear. In germline, CDR1 is SGHTA, CDR2 FQGNSA. V was clipped by 0 bases and J by 2 bases, with 7 bases between them. There are 14 residues in the CDR3. CDR3 nucleotides: TGTGCCAGCAGCTTAGCGAAAGGGAACTATGGCTACACCTTC. Amino acid sequence: CASSLAKGNYGYTF.

The chain employs TRBV7-9 and TRBJ2-6; D gene unclear. Germline CDR1 SEHNR, CDR2 FQNEAQ (reference sequence). The CDR3 is 15 residues long. Trimming took off 1 base at V and 4 bases at J, with 8 bases between the two ends. The CDR3: CASSLGATGANVLTF. CDR3 coding DNA: TGTGCCAGCAGCTTAGGCGCAACCGGGGCCAACGTCCTGACTTTC.

This clone was recorded a few times. V is TRBV7-8 and J is TRBJ1-5; 7 positions agree with TRBD1. V trimming: 4 bases; J trimming: 3 bases; junction bases outside the gene matches: 6. Germline V CDR1 and CDR2: SGHVS, FQNEAQ. This CDR3 spans 15 amino acids. The CDR3 is CASSSLDRVNQPQHF. The CDR3 coding sequence is TGTGCCAGCAGCTCCCTCGACAGGGTCAATCAGCCCCAGCATTTT.